Following are 23 T cell receptor beta chains from one sample sequenced in a study of blood T cell repertoires in COVID-19. Assay: immunoSEQ multiplex PCR; the TCRdb copy retains only in-frame clones and omits some. Of about 320,000 clones listed, more than 90% are singletons. Sequencing was done on a sample of PBMCs or T cells enriched from blood (not recorded which). The receptors stem from a man aged 55 to 70 who had recovered from COVID-19.

This chain links TRBV5-1 with TRBJ2-1; unclear D gene. V lost 0 bases to trimming and J lost 0 bases, with 7 bases between them. CDR1 is SGHRS, CDR2 YFSETQ, per germline. The CDR3 runs to 15 residues. The CDR3 DNA sequence: TGCGCCAGCAGCTTGGAGGCTAGCTCCTACAATGAGCAGTTCTTC. Its protein is CASSLEASSYNEQFF.

This clone turned up a few times. The chain carries TRBV5-1 and TRBJ1-4, with a possible D match to TRBD1 (6 bases). The CDR3 contains 13 residues. V lost 4 bases, J lost 8 bases, and 12 bases lay in between. Looked up from germline, CDR1 is SGHRS and CDR2 is YFSETQ. As DNA, the CDR3 is TGCGCCAGCAGCGGCCAAGGGACAGAAAAACTGTTTTTT. This codes for CASSGQGTEKLFF.

This chain uses TRBV9 with TRBJ2-3; the D gene is possibly TRBD1 (6 bases). The V gene's germline CDR1 is SGDLS and CDR2 YYNGEE. V lost 3 bases and J 3 bases, leaving 11 bases between the germline ends. CDR3 length equals 14 residues. The CDR3 loop reads CASSGDTATDTQYF. The CDR3 DNA follows: TGTGCCAGCAGCGGGGACACTGCTACAGATACGCAGTATTTT.

The chain recombines TRBV7-9 with TRBJ1-2; 8 bases match TRBD1. After removal of 2 bases from V and 7 bases from J, the junction contained 6 bases not matched to a gene. Germline V lookup: CDR1 SEHNR, CDR2 FQNEAQ (reference sequence). This CDR3 contains 14 residues. The CDR3 reads CASSLSRGLGGYTF. The CDR3 nucleotides are TGTGCCAGCAGCTTATCCAGGGGGCTCGGTGGCTACACCTTC. Combining the CDR3 with reference TRBV7-9 and TRBJ1-2 gives the whole variable domain DTGVSQNPRHKITKRGQNVTFRCDPISEHNRLYWYRQTLGQGPEFLTYFQNEAQLEKSRLLSDRFSAERPKGSFSTLEIQRTEQGDSAMYLCASSLSRGLGGYTFGSGTRLTVV.

This chain connects TRBV6-2 or TRBV6-3 to TRBJ1-5, with 7 bases that match TRBD1. This CDR3 spans 17 amino acids. Trimming at V came to 0 bases and at J to 4 bases, leaving 9 bases not matched to a gene. Per germline, CDR1 MNHEY and CDR2 SVGEGT. The CDR3 bases are TGTGCCAGCAGTTACTCCCGTCAGGGGGTTGGGAATCAGCCCCAGCATTTT. It yields the protein CASSYSRQGVGNQPQHF.

The chain recombines TRBV4-2 with TRBJ1-3, with D possibly TRBD1 on 5 matching bases. Germline-derived CDR1 and CDR2 are LGHNA and YNFKEQ. With 0 bases removed from V and 0 bases from J, the gap between germline ends came to 9 bases. The CDR3 totals 16 residues. CDR3 nucleotide sequence: TGTGCCAGCAGCCAAGAAGGGGTTTACTCTGGAAACACCATATATTTT. Residues: CASSQEGVYSGNTIYF.

This chain uses TRBV5-1 with TRBJ2-1; D perhaps matches TRBD2 (5 bases). The CDR3 runs to 13 residues. Trimming removed 4 bases from V and 6 bases from J, with 11 bases in between. In germline, CDR1 is SGHRS, CDR2 YFSETQ. The DNA for the CDR3 is TGCGCCAGCAGCCCTAGCTCGAGCAATGAGCAGTTCTTC. Protein: CASSPSSSNEQFF.

The chain carries TRBV7-9 and TRBJ2-7; 11 bases agree with TRBD2. This CDR3 comprises 14 residues. V shed 5 bases, J shed 2 bases, and the junction held 2 bases outside the gene matches. Germline-derived CDR1 and CDR2 are SEHNR and FQNEAQ (reference sequence). The CDR3 loop reads CASSQTSGTYEQYF. The CDR3 nucleotides read TGTGCCAGCAGCCAGACTAGCGGGACCTACGAGCAGTACTTC.

The chain links TRBV3-1 (or the pseudogene TRBV3-2) to TRBJ2-3; perhaps TRBD1 as D (5 bases). Trimming cost V 3 bases and J 2 bases, with 18 bases left between them. CDR1 is LGHDT, CDR2 YNNKEL, per germline (reference sequence). The CDR3 covers 17 residues. CDR3 bases: TGTGCCAGCAGCCAGGTGTTCCGACAGCCGGCCACAGATACGCAGTATTTT. Protein: CASSQVFRQPATDTQYF.

The CDR3 region is CASSELSTGREKLFF. The CDR3 DNA reads TGTGCCAGCAGTGAACTCAGCACGGGTCGAGAAAAACTGTTTTTT. The gene calls are TRBV6-1 and TRBJ1-4; D remains ambiguous. Trimming left V 2 bases short and J 8 bases short, with 15 bases between. The CDR3 is 15 residues long. The germline V gene has CDR1 MNHNS and CDR2 SASEGT.

V gene TRBV27 combines with J gene TRBJ1-2; possibly TRBD1 for D (6 bases). Germline V gene data show CDR1 as MNHEY and CDR2 as SMNVEV (reference sequence). Trimming pared 6 bases from V and 5 bases from J, leaving 16 bases between. The CDR3 has 14 amino acids. CDR3 DNA sequence: TGTGCCAGCAGAATACGAGGGGGAATTTATGGCTACACCTTC. This codes for CASRIRGGIYGYTF.

The chain joins TRBV29-1 to TRBJ2-1, with 14 bases lining up with TRBD2. V lost 4 bases to trimming and J lost 4 bases; unmatched junction nucleotides: 6. The CDR3 contains 16 residues. The V gene's germline CDR1 is SQVTM and CDR2 ANQGSEA. For the CDR3, the DNA is TGCAGCGTTGTCGGGACTAGCGGGAGTAGGTACAATGAGCAGTTCTTC. Translating it yields CSVVGTSGSRYNEQFF.

This chain connects TRBV7-2 to TRBJ2-5; 16 bases are shared with TRBD2. The ends lost 4 bases at V and 4 bases at J; junction bases unmatched: 6. The germline V gene encodes CDR1 SGHTA and CDR2 FQGNSA. This CDR3 spans 17 amino acids. The CDR3 DNA sequence: TGTGCCAGCAGCTACGGGACTAGCGGGGGGGCCCGAGAGACCCAGTACTTC. The encoded protein is CASSYGTSGGARETQYF.

This chain uses TRBV2 with TRBJ2-1; D perhaps matches TRBD1 (5 bases). The CDR3 extends over 14 amino acids. Germline assignment: CDR1 SNHLY and CDR2 FYNNEI. Trimming shortened V by 6 bases and J by 4 bases, and 13 bases separated the two germline ends. The CDR3 coding sequence is TGTGCCAGCAGGGTCCTGGGGCGTTACAATGAGCAGTTCTTC. Amino acid sequence: CASRVLGRYNEQFF.

The genes are TRBV27 and TRBJ2-1; D might be TRBD1 (6 bases). The CDR3 runs to 13 residues. Germline V lookup: CDR1 MNHEY, CDR2 SMNVEV (reference sequence). Trimming removed 2 bases from V and 9 bases from J, with 11 bases in between. The CDR3 DNA sequence: TGTGCCAGCAGTTTAGGCCAGGGGATTGAGCAGTTCTTC. It specifies CASSLGQGIEQFF.

The CDR3 is CASSVDQVGYGYTF. The DNA of the CDR3 is TGTGCCAGCAGCGTAGATCAGGTGGGCTACGGCTACACCTTC. The chain carries TRBV9 and TRBJ1-2; D remains unclear. Germline V gene sequence: CDR1 SGDLS, CDR2 YYNGEE. The ends were cut back, 0 bases at V and 8 bases at J, with 14 bases in the middle. The CDR3 runs 14 residues. Full variable domain (rest looked up from reference TRBV9 and TRBJ1-2): DSGVTQTPKHLITATGQRVTLRCSPRSGDLSVYWYQQSLDQGLQFLIQYYNGEERAKGNILERFSAQQFPDLHSELNLSSLELGDSALYFCASSVDQVGYGYTFGSGTRLTVV.

This chain links TRBV7-8 with TRBJ1-1; D gene unclear. Per germline, CDR1 SGHVS and CDR2 FQNEAQ. The CDR3 has 13 amino acids. The V end lost 2 bases, the J end lost 2 bases, and 6 bases lay between the germline ends. CDR3 DNA sequence: TGTGCCAGCAGCTTACGACATAACACTGAAGCTTTCTTT. Protein product: CASSLRHNTEAFF.

The CDR3 here is CSASGDSIGGETQYF. The CDR3 DNA follows: TGCAGTGCTAGTGGGGACTCAATTGGAGGGGAGACCCAGTACTTC. This sequence joins TRBV20-1 and TRBJ2-5, with D possibly being TRBD2 (6 bases). The CDR3 is 15 residues long. The V end was cut by 3 bases, the J end by 5 bases, with 19 bases between. Germline CDR1 reads DFQATT; CDR2 reads SNEGSKA (reference sequence).

This clone appeared once. CDR3 DNA: TGTGCCAGCAGCCTAGAGGGACTAGCGGGGAATGAGCAGTTCTTC. Amino acid sequence: CASSLEGLAGNEQFF. This sequence joins TRBV7-2 and TRBJ2-1, with 13 bases identical to TRBD2. After removal of 5 bases from V and 7 bases from J, the junction contained 5 bases not matched to a gene. Germline CDR1 reads SGHTA; CDR2 reads FQGNSA. This CDR3 is 15 amino acids long. Full variable domain (rest looked up from reference TRBV7-2 and TRBJ2-1): GAGVSQSPSNKVTEKGKDVELRCDPISGHTALYWYRQSLGQGLEFLIYFQGNSAPDKSGLPSDRFSAERTGGSVSTLTIQRTQQEDSAVYLCASSLEGLAGNEQFFGPGTRLTVL.

The chain couples TRBV12-3 or TRBV12-4 to TRBJ1-2; D remains unclear. This CDR3 has 12 amino acids. Trimming stripped 5 bases from V and 8 bases from J, with 12 bases between. This CDR3 reads CASSKSQAGYTF. DNA for the CDR3: TGTGCCAGCAGTAAAAGCCAGGCGGGCTACACCTTC.

This clone was counted a single time. The chain uses TRBV6-6 and TRBJ2-3, with D possibly TRBD2 on 5 matching bases. Trimming left V 6 bases short and J 0 bases short, with 10 bases between. CDR3 length equals 14 residues. Germline loops: CDR1 MNHNY, CDR2 SVGAGI (reference sequence). This CDR3 reads CASRASRSTDTQYF. CDR3 bases: TGTGCCAGCAGAGCTAGCCGAAGCACAGATACGCAGTATTTT.

The V gene is TRBV18, the J gene TRBJ2-7; D perhaps matches TRBD2 (7 bases). Trimming shortened V by 4 bases and J by 7 bases, and 20 bases separated the two germline ends. Germline V gene lookup returns CDR1 KGHSH and CDR2 LQKENI. The CDR3 has 15 amino acids. In DNA form, the CDR3 reads TGTGCCAGCTCACTCCGATTGGGGGGGGCAGGGGAGCAGTACTTC. Protein product: CASSLRLGGAGEQYF. Full variable domain (remainder filled in from reference TRBV18 and TRBJ2-7): NAGVMQNPRHLVRRRGQEARLRCSPMKGHSHVYWYRQLPEEGLKFMVYLQKENIIDESGMPKERFSAEFPKEGPSILRIQQVVRGDSAAYFCASSLRLGGAGEQYFGPGTRLTVT.

This clone was detected only a few times. The chain has TRBV7-2 and TRBJ2-7; D perhaps matches TRBD1 (5 bases). CDR1 is SGHTA and CDR2 is FQGNSA in the germline V gene. V was shortened by 6 bases and J by 2 bases, with 8 bases between the two germline ends. The CDR3 loop spans 12 amino acids. CDR3 DNA: TGTGCCAGCAGTTCGGACACCTACGAGCAGTACTTC. Amino acid sequence: CASSSDTYEQYF.